The T cell receptor (beta chain) described here comes from a study of early T cells in non-severe SARS-CoV-2 infection. About the study: From unsorted whole blood, bulk RNA was sequenced, and the chains remained unpaired.

This clonotype was counted at least ten times. Its antigen is undetermined. Individual cDNA molecules were tagged with unique molecular identifiers. TCRdb processed the 5' RACE reads anew with MiXCR; each CDR3 protein has one entry. The top ten clones hold 1.5% to 2% of a sample with approximately 65,000 distinct CDR3 sequences, 10% to 15% of them seen once. The study's findings and limits: VDJdb-based annotation leaned toward anti-spike CD8 responses and missed private and CD4 specificities.

Trimming cost V 1 base and J 7 bases; bases outside gene matches: 6. This CDR3 region has 14 residues. CDR1 and CDR2 from the germline V gene are LGHNA and YSLEER. The rearrangement joins TRBV4-3 to TRBJ2-7, with 8 bases identical to TRBD1. The sequenced sample was whole blood. The receptor was derived from an adult who was a healthcare worker with PCR-confirmed SARS-CoV-2 infection or an uninfected control (not recorded which). The CDR3 DNA sequence: TGCGCCAGCAGCCAAGGGGCTTACAGGGGGGAGCAGTACTTC. It yields the protein CASSQGAYRGEQYF.